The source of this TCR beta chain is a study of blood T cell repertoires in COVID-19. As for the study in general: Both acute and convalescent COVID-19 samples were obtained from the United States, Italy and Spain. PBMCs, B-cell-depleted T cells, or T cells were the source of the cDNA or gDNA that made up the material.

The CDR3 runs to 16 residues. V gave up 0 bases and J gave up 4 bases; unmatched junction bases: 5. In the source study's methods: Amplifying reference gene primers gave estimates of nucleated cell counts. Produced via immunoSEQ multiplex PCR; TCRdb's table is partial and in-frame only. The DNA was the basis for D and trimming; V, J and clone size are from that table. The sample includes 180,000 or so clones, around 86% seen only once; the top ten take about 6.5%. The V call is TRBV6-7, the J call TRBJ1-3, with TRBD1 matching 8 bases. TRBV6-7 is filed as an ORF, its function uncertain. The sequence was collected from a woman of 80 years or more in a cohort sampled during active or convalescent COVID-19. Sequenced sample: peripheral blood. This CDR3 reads CASSYSQGASGNTIYF. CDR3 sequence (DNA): TGTGCCAGCAGTTACTCTCAGGGGGCGTCAGGAAACACCATATATTTT.